This entry lists 17 T cell receptor beta chains sequenced from one sample in a study of T cell responses to AZD1222 COVID-19 vaccine. The data were produced by immunoSEQ multiplex PCR, yet TCRdb's version contains in-frame clones alone and is incomplete. The sample contains 180,000 or so clones, approximately 94% of which appear only once. Source: peripheral blood, taken on day 0 of AZD1222 vaccination. Every receptor here comes from an adult in good health.

The chain combines TRBV6-5 with TRBJ1-2, with D unresolved. Germline CDR1 reads MNHEY; CDR2 reads SVGAGI. The CDR3 runs to 14 residues. Trimming removed 8 bases at V and 2 bases at J, with 15 bases between. The CDR3 DNA follows: TGTGCCAGCCGTTGGGAGGGAAAAAACTATGGCTACACCTTC. Translating it yields CASRWEGKNYGYTF.

This chain joins TRBV21-1 and TRBJ1-5; the table assigns TRBD1, which was not confirmed against the DNA. TRBV21-1 is labeled a pseudogene. The CDR3 is 15 amino acids. CDR3 bases: TGTGCCAGCGGGGCAGGGCTATATAGCAATCAGCCCCAGCATTTT. Protein: CASGAGLYSNQPQHF.

A single count supports this clone. The chain links TRBV6-5 to TRBJ1-1, with D uncertain. The CDR3 has 10 amino acids. V lost 11 bases and J 12 bases, leaving 16 bases between the germline ends. The germline gives CDR1 MNHEY, CDR2 SVGAGI. CDR3 DNA sequence: TGTGCCGTACGTATAAGGGAACCTTTCTTT. Encoded protein: CAVRIREPFF.

The rearrangement links TRBV2 to TRBJ1-1; no reliable D call. The CDR3 has 13 residues. Trimming took 11 bases from V and 1 from J, leaving 14 bases between them. Germline CDR1 and CDR2: SNHLY and FYNNEI. CDR3 loop: CAGSLNPNTEAFF. The CDR3 DNA reads as TGTGCCGGGTCACTTAACCCGAACACTGAAGCTTTCTTT.

The chain employs TRBV30 and TRBJ1-1; D gene uncertain. In germline, CDR1 is GTSNPN, CDR2 SVGIG (reference sequence). CDR3 length: 11 amino acids. With 4 bases removed from V and 3 bases from J, the gap between germline ends came to 6 bases. The CDR3 nucleotides are TGTGCCTGGAATCGGGACACTGAAGCTTTCTTT. Amino acids: CAWNRDTEAFF.

J is TRBJ1-1 and V is TRBV5-1, with 10 bases matching TRBD1. Germline V gene data show CDR1 as SGHRS and CDR2 as YFSETQ. V was pared by 4 bases and J by 11 bases, with 14 bases of the junction left unmatched. The CDR3 runs to 15 residues. CDR3 residues: CASSGTGTGARGAFF. The DNA of the CDR3 is TGCGCCAGCAGCGGTACCGGGACAGGGGCCCGGGGGGCTTTCTTT.

The V gene is TRBV5-6, the J gene TRBJ1-1; D may be TRBD1 (6 bases). Germline CDR1 SGHDT, CDR2 YYEEEE. Trimming took off 7 bases at V and 2 bases at J, with 9 bases between the two ends. This CDR3 spans 12 amino acids. For the CDR3, the DNA is TGTGCCAGCCGGACAGTCAACACTGAAGCTTTCTTT. Residues: CASRTVNTEAFF. The complete variable domain, with remaining parts taken from reference TRBV5-6 and TRBJ1-1, reads DAGVTQSPTHLIKTRGQQVTLRCSPKSGHDTVSWYQQALGQGPQFIFQYYEEEERQRGNFPDRFSGHQFPNYSSELNVNALLLGDSALYLCASRTVNTEAFFGQGTRLTVV.

The rearrangement uses TRBV7-8 and TRBJ1-2; D remains unclear. This CDR3 region has 14 residues. Germline V CDR1 and CDR2: SGHVS, FQNEAQ. Deletions cut 5 bases from V and 2 bases from J, with 12 bases between. The CDR3 region has the DNA TGTGCCAGCAGCCGGAGGTCCGGGAACTATGGCTACACCTTC. It yields the protein CASSRRSGNYGYTF.

The chain combines TRBV6-4 with TRBJ1-2; D possibly corresponds to TRBD1 (6 bases). Germline V gene data show CDR1 as MRHNA and CDR2 as SNTAGT. The CDR3 covers 14 residues. The V end lost 2 bases, the J end lost 8 bases, and 15 bases lay between the germline ends. The CDR3 bases are TGTGCCAGCAGTGACGGGAAAGGGGGTAGCGGCTACACCTTC. Translated, it gives CASSDGKGGSGYTF.

V usage is TRBV10-3 and J usage is TRBJ1-5; D remains unclear. The CDR3 is made up of 16 amino acids. Germline V gene lookup returns CDR1 ENHRY and CDR2 SYGVKD. Trimming left V 4 bases short and J 5 bases short, with 18 bases between. As DNA, the CDR3 is TGTGCCATCAGTGCGGGCAGGAGGGATTCCCATCAGCCCCAGCATTTT. Protein sequence: CAISAGRRDSHQPQHF.

This clone showed up just once. The V gene is TRBV19, the J gene TRBJ1-1; D possibly corresponds to TRBD1 (5 bases). The CDR3 runs to 19 residues. V lost 6 bases and J 1 base, leaving 27 bases between the germline ends. Germline-derived CDR1 and CDR2 are LNHDA and SQIVND (reference sequence). The CDR3 bases are TGTGCCAGTAGACCCCATAACCGGGACTTCAGAGTCGGGAACACTGAAGCTTTCTTT. Translating it yields CASRPHNRDFRVGNTEAFF.

The rearrangement links TRBV15 to TRBJ2-5; no reliable D call. Trimming removed 3 bases at V and 0 bases at J, with 8 bases between. Germline CDR1 reads LNHNV; CDR2 reads YYDKDF (reference sequence). The CDR3 contains 14 residues. As DNA, the CDR3 is TGTGCCACCAGCAGTCCACACTACCAAGAGACCCAGTACTTC. This sequence encodes CATSSPHYQETQYF.

The sample holds a few counts of this clone. Additional DNA sequences in this sample encode the identical CDR3. The V gene is TRBV6-4, the J gene TRBJ2-2, with D uncertain. The V end was cut by 8 bases, the J end by 5 bases, with 9 bases between. From germline, CDR1 is MRHNA and CDR2 SNTAGT. The CDR3 consists of 12 residues. The CDR3 bases are TGTGCCAGCTCATCTGGGACCGGGGAGCTGTTTTTT. Translated, it gives CASSSGTGELFF.

The chain carries TRBV21-1 and TRBJ2-7; the DNA was not compared with TRBD1, the D call given in the table. TRBV21-1 is tagged as a pseudogene. The CDR3 consists of 13 residues. CDR3 region: CASTPGQTYEQYF. CDR3 nucleotide sequence: TGTGCCAGCACCCCGGGACAGACCTACGAGCAGTACTTC.

This chain connects TRBV6-1 to TRBJ2-3; the D is unclear. The length of the CDR3 is 12 residues. V lost 2 bases to trimming and J lost 7 bases, with 7 bases between them. The germline V gene encodes CDR1 MNHNS and CDR2 SASEGT. The DNA for the CDR3 is TGTGCCAGCAGTGAAAACAGCTATACGCAGTATTTT. Protein: CASSENSYTQYF.

The genes are TRBV7-9 and TRBJ2-2, with 12 bases lining up with TRBD2. Trimming cost V 4 bases and J 5 bases; bases outside gene matches: 5. The CDR3 sequence is 16 residues long. CDR1 SEHNR and CDR2 FQNEAQ come from the germline V gene (reference sequence). CDR3 sequence: CASSSLAGGPTGELFF. CDR3 bases: TGTGCCAGCAGCTCTCTAGCGGGAGGGCCGACCGGGGAGCTGTTTTTT.

The chain has TRBV27 and TRBJ2-1; D is unresolved. V lost 1 base and J lost 6, with 1 base in between. The CDR3 is 11 amino acids. Germline V lookup: CDR1 MNHEY, CDR2 SMNVEV (reference sequence). The CDR3 region has the DNA TGTGCCAGCAGTTTATTCAATGAGCAGTTCTTC. Translation: CASSLFNEQFF.